This TCR beta chain was captured in a study of blood T cells in healthy people across ages. Next came a second PCR, run for about 6 to 12 cycles, which used a sample-barcoded 5' primer along with a J-beta primer mix. The template-switch adaptor, which had 12 random nucleotides, put a tag on each cDNA molecule. Per sample, CDR3-containing paired-end reads numbered at least 3 million. TCRdb itself ran the 5' RACE reads through MiXCR, one entry per CDR3 protein. The sample carries around 1,500,000 distinct CDR3 sequences, around 39% recorded once. Germline V gives CDR1 LGHNA, CDR2 YNFKEQ. This CDR3 is 13 amino acids long. About this clonotype: At one end the junction does not follow the germline gene, possibly because of a read error.

Sample: blood. The chain has TRBV4-2 and TRBJ1-4, with unresolved D. The receptor was isolated from a woman between 18 and 29 years old in good health. The CDR3 DNA follows: TGTGCCTGCAGCCAAGGGTCTGGGAGGAAACTGTTTTTT. Translation: CACSQGSGRKLFF.